These T cell receptor beta chains were read from a single sample in a study of T cells in Graves' hyperthyroidism and ophthalmopathy. TCRdb independently ran MiXCR on the multiplex PCR reads; one entry per CDR3 protein. The sample holds roughly 380,000 distinct CDR3 sequences, 15% to 20% seen once. The sequenced sample consisted of blood. These receptor sequences come from a woman between 18 and 29 years old with Graves' hyperthyroidism. The CDR3 runs from the conserved cysteine through the conserved F or W.

j_gene,v_gene,CDR3aa
TRBJ1-2,TRBV9,CASSVKGTDHGYTF
TRBJ1-5,TRBV12-3/TRBV12-4,CASRSRGGWQPQHF
TRBJ1-6,TRBV6-5,CASSYRRTDSPLHF
TRBJ1-1,TRBV11-2,CASSSSQAGTEAFF
TRBJ1-6,TRBV6-1,CASRGGVENSPLHF
TRBJ1-5,TRBV12-3/TRBV12-4,CASGLQGSNQPQHF
TRBJ1-3,TRBV30,CAWSTSFSGNTIYF
TRBJ1-2,TRBV19,CASKGQGVSDGYTF
TRBJ2-2,TRBV30,CAWTPDSTNTGELVF
TRBJ2-5,TRBV7-8,CASSLGQAQYF
TRBJ1-1,TRBV20-1,CSLPQRYTEAFF
TRBJ2-5,TRBV28,CASSLVATVKETQYF
TRBJ1-5,TRBV19,CASSKGIQGFQPQHF
TRBJ2-7,TRBV24-1,CATSDTGTGGFDEQYF
TRBJ2-5,TRBV5-6,CASSLGPGLQETQYF
TRBJ2-7,TRBV2,CASSVFETGAYEQYF
TRBJ1-5,TRBV5-1,CASSITGGSNQPQHF
TRBJ1-1,TRBV27,CASSHFGGTGGRWGTEAFF
TRBJ1-6,TRBV4-1,CASRHYTGGYNSPLHF
TRBJ2-7,TRBV6-1,CASRSAWGMFYEQYF
TRBJ2-4,TRBV29-1,CSVVVPGGPNIQYF
TRBJ2-5,TRBV5-1,CASSLGTSGVQETQYF
TRBJ1-1,TRBV5-1,CASSLSGGITEAFF
TRBJ1-2,TRBV5-1,CASSLTWGDGYTF
TRBJ2-5,TRBV12-3/TRBV12-4,CASSLGQRQETQYF
TRBJ2-2,TRBV11-3,CASSLKFGGELFF
TRBJ2-2,TRBV7-9,CASRTGIAGTGELFF
TRBJ2-7,TRBV12-3/TRBV12-4,CASSPRGLSYEQYF
TRBJ2-2,TRBV4-1,CASSQVRTGEHLELFF
TRBJ1-5,TRBV6-1,CASRLNSNQPQHF
TRBJ1-2,TRBV7-9,CASSQPGPAAGYTF
TRBJ1-1,TRBV30,CAWARQQNTEAFF
TRBJ2-5,TRBV14,CASSQLGQETQYF
TRBJ1-6,TRBV7-3,CASSLMGPLASPLHF
TRBJ1-1,TRBV15,CATSREVRLNTEAFF
TRBJ2-7,TRBV28,CASSPGGDPSYEQYF
TRBJ2-5,TRBV20-1,CSARQTTGGEETQYF
TRBJ1-2,TRBV12-3/TRBV12-4,CASTRQGLGYTF
TRBJ2-5,TRBV27,CASSTPDRSQETQYF
TRBJ2-5,TRBV7-2,CASSFGGTDQETQYF
TRBJ2-5,TRBV7-3,CASSRKGFGETQYF
TRBJ2-2,TRBV28,CASSFWLLNTGELFF
TRBJ2-3,TRBV11-2,CASSLVIFYTQYF
TRBJ1-5,TRBV2,CASSGAGASNQPQHF
TRBJ2-7,TRBV2,CASSELLAGTTYEQYF
TRBJ2-7,TRBV24-1,CATSDTGGSSYEQYF
TRBJ1-2,TRBV6-5,CASSYSTDSNYGYTF
TRBJ1-6,TRBV6-5,CASSYSNVHRGYSPLHF
TRBJ2-5,TRBV27,CASSFSSGGTQYF